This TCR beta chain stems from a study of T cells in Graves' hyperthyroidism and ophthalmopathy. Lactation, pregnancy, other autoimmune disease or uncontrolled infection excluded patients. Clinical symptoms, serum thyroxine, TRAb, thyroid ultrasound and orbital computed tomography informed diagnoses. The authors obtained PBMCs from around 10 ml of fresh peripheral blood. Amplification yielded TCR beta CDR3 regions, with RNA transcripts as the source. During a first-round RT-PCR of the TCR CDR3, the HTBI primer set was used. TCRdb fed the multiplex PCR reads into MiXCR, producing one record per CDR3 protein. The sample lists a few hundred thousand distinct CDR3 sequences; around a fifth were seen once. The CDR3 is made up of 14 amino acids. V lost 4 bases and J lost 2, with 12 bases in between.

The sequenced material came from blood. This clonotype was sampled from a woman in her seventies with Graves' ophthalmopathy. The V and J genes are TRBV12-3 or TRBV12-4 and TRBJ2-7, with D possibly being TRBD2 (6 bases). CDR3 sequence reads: CASSYQAGPYEQYF. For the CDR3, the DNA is TGTGCCAGCAGTTATCAAGCGGGCCCCTACGAGCAGTACTTC.